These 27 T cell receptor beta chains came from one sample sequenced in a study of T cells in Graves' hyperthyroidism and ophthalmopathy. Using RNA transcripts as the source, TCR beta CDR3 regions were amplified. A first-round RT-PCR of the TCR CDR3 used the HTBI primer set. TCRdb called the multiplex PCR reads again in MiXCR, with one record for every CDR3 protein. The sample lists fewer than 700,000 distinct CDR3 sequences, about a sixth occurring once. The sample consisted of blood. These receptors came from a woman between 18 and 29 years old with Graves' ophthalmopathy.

The CDR3 loop reads CSARGKGSRLGEQFF. CDR3 nucleotides: TGCAGTGCTAGAGGCAAAGGGAGTCGTTTGGGTGAGCAGTTCTTC. The V call is TRBV20-1, the J call TRBJ2-1, with D perhaps TRBD2 (5 bases). This CDR3 is 15 amino acids long. Per the germline V gene, CDR1 is DFQATT and CDR2 is SNEGSKA (reference sequence). The V gene lost 1 base and the J gene lost 9 bases, with 19 bases spanning the gap.

Here the CDR3 DNA reads TGTGCCAGCAGCGCGCTTCCTTCGAACACTGAAGCTTTCTTT. Its protein product is CASSALPSNTEAFF. The V and J genes are TRBV9 and TRBJ1-1; D not resolved. There are 14 residues in the CDR3. Germline lookup yields CDR1 SGDLS and CDR2 YYNGEE. V was cut by 3 bases and J by 1 base, with 10 bases left in between.

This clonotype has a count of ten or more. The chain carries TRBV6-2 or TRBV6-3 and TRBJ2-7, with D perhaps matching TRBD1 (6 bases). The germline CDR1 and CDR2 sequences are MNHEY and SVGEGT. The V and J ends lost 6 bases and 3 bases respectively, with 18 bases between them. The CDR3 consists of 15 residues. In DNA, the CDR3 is TGTGCCAGCAGAACCGGACTCCCAGGGGACTACGAGCAGTACTTC. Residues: CASRTGLPGDYEQYF.

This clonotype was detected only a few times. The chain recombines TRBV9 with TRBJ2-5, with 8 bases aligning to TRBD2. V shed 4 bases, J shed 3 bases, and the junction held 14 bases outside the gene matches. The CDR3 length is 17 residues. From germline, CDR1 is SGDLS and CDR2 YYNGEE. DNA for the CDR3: TGTGCCAGCAGCCCCCGTGCCGGGGGGGCCAGGGAAGAGACCCAGTACTTC. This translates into CASSPRAGGAREETQYF.

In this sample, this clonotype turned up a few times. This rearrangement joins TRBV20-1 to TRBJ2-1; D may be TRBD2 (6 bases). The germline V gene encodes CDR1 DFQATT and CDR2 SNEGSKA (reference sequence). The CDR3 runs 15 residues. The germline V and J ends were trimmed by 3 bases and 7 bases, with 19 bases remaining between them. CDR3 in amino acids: CSARPPAGRGNEQFF. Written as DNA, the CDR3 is TGCAGTGCTAGGCCCCCTGCGGGGAGAGGGAATGAGCAGTTCTTC.

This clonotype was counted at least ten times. CDR3 loop: CASRRGGETDTQYF. DNA for the CDR3: TGTGCCAGCAGACGGGGGGGAGAGACAGATACGCAGTATTTT. The genes are TRBV6-1 and TRBJ2-3; 8 bases line up with TRBD2. CDR3 length: 14 amino acids. The germline V gene encodes CDR1 MNHNS and CDR2 SASEGT. V shed 6 bases and J 3 bases; nucleotides not matched to a gene: 5.

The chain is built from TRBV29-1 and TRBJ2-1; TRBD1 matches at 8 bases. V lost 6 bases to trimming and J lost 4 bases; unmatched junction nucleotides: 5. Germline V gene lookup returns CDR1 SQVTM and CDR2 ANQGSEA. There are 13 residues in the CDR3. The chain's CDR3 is CSVWTGLYNEQFF. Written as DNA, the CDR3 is TGCAGCGTCTGGACAGGGCTATACAATGAGCAGTTCTTC.

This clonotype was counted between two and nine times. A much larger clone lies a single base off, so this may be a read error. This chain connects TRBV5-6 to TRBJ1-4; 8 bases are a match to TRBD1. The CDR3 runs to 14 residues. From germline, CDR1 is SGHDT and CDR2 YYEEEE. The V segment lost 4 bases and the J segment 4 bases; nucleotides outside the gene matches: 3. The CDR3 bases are TGTGCCAGCAGCCCGACAGGGGTTAATGAAAAACTGTTTTTT. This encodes CASSPTGVNEKLFF.

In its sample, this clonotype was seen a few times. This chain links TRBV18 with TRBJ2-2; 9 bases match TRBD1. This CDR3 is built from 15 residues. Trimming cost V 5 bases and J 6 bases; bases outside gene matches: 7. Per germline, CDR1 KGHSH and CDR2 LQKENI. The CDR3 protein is CASSSQGASAGELFF. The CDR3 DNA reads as TGTGCCAGCTCATCACAGGGGGCGAGTGCCGGGGAGCTGTTTTTT.

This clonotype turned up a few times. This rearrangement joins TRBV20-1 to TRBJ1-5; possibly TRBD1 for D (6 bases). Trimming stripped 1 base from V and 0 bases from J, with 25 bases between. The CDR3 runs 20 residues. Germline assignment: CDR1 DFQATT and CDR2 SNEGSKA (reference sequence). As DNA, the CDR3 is TGCAGTGCTAGAGGGTTGGACAGTTGGACCCCTGGCTATAGCAATCAGCCCCAGCATTTT. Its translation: CSARGLDSWTPGYSNQPQHF.

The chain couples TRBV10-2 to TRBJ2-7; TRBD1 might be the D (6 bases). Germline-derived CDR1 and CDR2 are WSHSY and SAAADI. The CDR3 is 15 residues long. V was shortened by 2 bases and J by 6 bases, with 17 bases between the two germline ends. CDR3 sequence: CASSEGNREMGEQYF. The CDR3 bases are TGCGCCAGCAGTGAGGGCAACAGGGAGATGGGCGAGCAGTACTTC.

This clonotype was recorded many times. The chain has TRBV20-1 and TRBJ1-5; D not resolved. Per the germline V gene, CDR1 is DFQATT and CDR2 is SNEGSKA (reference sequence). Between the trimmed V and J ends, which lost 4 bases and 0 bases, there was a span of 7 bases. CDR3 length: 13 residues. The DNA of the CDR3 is TGCAGTGCTATTGGGTATAGCAATCAGCCCCAGCATTTT. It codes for CSAIGYSNQPQHF.

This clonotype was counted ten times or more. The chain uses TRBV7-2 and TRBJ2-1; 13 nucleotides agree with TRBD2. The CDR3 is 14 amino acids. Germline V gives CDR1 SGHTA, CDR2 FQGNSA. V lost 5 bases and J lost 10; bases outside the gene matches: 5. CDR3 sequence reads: CASSPGTSGAEQFF. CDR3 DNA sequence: TGTGCCAGCAGCCCTGGGACTAGCGGGGCCGAGCAGTTCTTC.

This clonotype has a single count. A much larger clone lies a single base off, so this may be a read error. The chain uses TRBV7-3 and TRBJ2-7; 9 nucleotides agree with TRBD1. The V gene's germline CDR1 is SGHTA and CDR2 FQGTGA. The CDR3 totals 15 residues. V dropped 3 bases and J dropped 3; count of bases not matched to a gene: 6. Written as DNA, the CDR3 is TGTGCCAGCAGCTTTATCGGGACAGGGTACTACGAGCAGTACTTC. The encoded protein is CASSFIGTGYYEQYF.

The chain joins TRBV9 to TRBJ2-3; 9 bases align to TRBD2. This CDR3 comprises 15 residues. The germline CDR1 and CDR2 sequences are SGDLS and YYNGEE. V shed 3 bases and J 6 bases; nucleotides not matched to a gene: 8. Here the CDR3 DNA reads TGTGCCAGCAGCGCGGCGGGGGGGCCGTTCGATACGCAGTATTTT. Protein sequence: CASSAAGGPFDTQYF.

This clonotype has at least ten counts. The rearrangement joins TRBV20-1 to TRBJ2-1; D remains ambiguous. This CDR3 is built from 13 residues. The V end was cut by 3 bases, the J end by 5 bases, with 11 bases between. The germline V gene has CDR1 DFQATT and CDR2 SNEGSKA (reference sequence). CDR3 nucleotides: TGCAGTGCTAGTCGGGCCCTCCACAATGAGCAGTTCTTC. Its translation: CSASRALHNEQFF.

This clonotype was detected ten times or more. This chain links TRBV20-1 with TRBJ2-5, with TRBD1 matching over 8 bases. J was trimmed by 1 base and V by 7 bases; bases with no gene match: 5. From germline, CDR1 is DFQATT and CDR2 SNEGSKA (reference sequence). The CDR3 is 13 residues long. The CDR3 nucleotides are TGCAGTGTCCGAACAGGGGGCCAAGAGACCCAGTACTTC. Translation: CSVRTGGQETQYF.

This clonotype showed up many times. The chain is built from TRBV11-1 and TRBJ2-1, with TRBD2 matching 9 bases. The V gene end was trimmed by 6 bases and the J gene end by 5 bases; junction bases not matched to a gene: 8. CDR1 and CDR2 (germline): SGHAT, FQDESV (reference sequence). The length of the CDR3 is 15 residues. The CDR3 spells CASSPETSGDNEQFF. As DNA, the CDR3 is TGTGCCAGCAGTCCCGAGACTAGCGGAGACAATGAGCAGTTCTTC.

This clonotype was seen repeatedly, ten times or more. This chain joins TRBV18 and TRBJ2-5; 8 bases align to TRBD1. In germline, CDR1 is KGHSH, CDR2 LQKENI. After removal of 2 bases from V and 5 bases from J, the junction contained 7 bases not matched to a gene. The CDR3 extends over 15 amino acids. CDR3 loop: CASSPDRGRQETQYF. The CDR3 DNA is TGTGCCAGCTCACCAGACAGGGGACGGCAGGAGACCCAGTACTTC.

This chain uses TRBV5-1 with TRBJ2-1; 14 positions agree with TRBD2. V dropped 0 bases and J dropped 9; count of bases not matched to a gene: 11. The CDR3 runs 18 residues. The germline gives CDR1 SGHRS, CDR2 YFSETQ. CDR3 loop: CASSLVLGTSGRTREQFF. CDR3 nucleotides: TGCGCCAGCAGCTTGGTCCTTGGGACTAGCGGGAGAACGCGTGAGCAGTTCTTC.

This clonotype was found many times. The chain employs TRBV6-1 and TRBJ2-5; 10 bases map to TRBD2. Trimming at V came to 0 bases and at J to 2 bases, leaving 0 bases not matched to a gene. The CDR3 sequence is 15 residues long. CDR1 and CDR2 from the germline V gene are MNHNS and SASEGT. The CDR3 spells CASSEASGGQETQYF. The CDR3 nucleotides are TGTGCCAGCAGTGAAGCTAGCGGGGGGCAAGAGACCCAGTACTTC.

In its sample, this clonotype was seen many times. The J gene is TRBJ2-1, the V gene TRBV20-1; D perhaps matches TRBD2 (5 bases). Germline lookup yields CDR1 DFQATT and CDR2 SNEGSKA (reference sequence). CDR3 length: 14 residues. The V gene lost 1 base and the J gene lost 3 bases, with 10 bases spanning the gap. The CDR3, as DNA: TGCAGTGCTAGAGTGGCCGGGGTCTACAATGAGCAGTTCTTC. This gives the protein CSARVAGVYNEQFF.

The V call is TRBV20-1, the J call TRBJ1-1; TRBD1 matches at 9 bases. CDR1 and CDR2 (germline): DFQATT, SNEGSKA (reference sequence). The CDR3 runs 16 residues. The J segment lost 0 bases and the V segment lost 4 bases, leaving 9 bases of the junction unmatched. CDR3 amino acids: CSAKGQGSFMNTEAFF. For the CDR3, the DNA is TGCAGTGCTAAGGGACAGGGATCTTTCATGAACACTGAAGCTTTCTTT.

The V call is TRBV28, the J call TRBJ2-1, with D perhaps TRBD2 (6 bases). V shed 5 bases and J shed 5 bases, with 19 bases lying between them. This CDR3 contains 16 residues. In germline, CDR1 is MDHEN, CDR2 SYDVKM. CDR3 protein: CASSPPGAGLHNEQFF. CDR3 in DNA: TGTGCCAGCAGTCCGCCTGGTGCGGGGCTCCACAATGAGCAGTTCTTC.

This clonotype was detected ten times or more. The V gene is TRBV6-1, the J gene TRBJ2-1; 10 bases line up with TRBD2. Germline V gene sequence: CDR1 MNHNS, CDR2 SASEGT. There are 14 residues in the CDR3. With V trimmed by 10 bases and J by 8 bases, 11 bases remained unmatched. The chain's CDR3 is CATMASGSTHEQFF. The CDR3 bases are TGTGCCACCATGGCTAGCGGGAGTACGCATGAGCAGTTCTTC.

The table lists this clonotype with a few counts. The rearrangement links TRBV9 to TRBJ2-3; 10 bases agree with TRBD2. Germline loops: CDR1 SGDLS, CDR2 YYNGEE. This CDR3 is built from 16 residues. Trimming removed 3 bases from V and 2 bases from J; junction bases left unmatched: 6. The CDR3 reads CASSAGLADYTDTQYF. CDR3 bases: TGTGCCAGCAGCGCCGGACTAGCGGACTACACAGATACGCAGTATTTT.

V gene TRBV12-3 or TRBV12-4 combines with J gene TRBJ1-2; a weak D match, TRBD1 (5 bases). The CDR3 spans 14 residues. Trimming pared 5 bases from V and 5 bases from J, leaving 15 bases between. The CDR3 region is CASSGGLERYGYTF. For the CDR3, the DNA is TGTGCCAGCAGTGGGGGACTGGAACGTTATGGCTACACCTTC.